Following are 32 T cell receptor beta chains from one sample sequenced in a study of untreated major depressive disorder. The repertoire was sequenced with immunoSEQ multiplex PCR; TCRdb's copy has only in-frame clones and lacks some. Among tens of thousands of clones listed, about 93% were seen once. Sequenced input: CD4+ T cells from PBMCs. These receptors were taken from a man aged 30 to 45 in good health.

This chain joins TRBV10-3 and TRBJ1-2, with D perhaps matching TRBD1 (5 bases). The CDR3 spans 14 residues. Trimming took 0 bases from V and 8 from J, leaving 13 bases between them. Per the germline V gene, CDR1 is ENHRY and CDR2 is SYGVKD. The CDR3 region has the DNA TGTGCCATCAGTGAGTCTCCAGGGAGGAACGGCTACACCTTC. Translation: CAISESPGRNGYTF.

This rearrangement joins TRBV5-4 to TRBJ1-1; TRBD1 is a possible D gene (6 bases). Trimming stripped 1 base from V and 0 bases from J, with 10 bases between. The CDR3 extends over 15 amino acids. Per germline, CDR1 SGHNT and CDR2 YYREEE (reference sequence). CDR3 in amino acids: CASSLLQGVNTEAFF. Written as DNA, the CDR3 is TGTGCCAGCAGCTTGCTACAGGGAGTGAACACTGAAGCTTTCTTT.

This chain connects TRBV27 to TRBJ2-7; D not certain. V was pared by 5 bases and J by 7 bases, with 18 bases between. Germline V lookup: CDR1 MNHEY, CDR2 SMNVEV (reference sequence). There are 14 residues in the CDR3. CDR3 in DNA: TGTGCCAGCAGTCCTACCCGACACCGGTTGGAGCAGTACTTC. Protein: CASSPTRHRLEQYF.

This sequence joins TRBV30 and TRBJ2-7; 9 bases are shared with TRBD2. Germline V gene sequence: CDR1 GTSNPN, CDR2 SVGIG (reference sequence). V gave up 5 bases and J gave up 3 bases; unmatched junction bases: 5. This CDR3 comprises 13 residues. CDR3: CAWRLAAFYEQYF. The DNA of the CDR3 is TGTGCCTGGCGACTAGCGGCATTCTACGAGCAGTACTTC.

The chain is built from TRBV5-1 and TRBJ2-1, with TRBD2 matching over 8 bases. With V trimmed by 9 bases and J by 7 bases, 9 bases remained unmatched. The CDR3 has 13 residues. Germline-derived CDR1 and CDR2 are SGHRS and YFSETQ. The CDR3, as DNA: TGCGCCACCACGGGAGGGCCAGGGAATGAGCAGTTCTTC. Protein sequence: CATTGGPGNEQFF.

The chain has TRBV27 and TRBJ2-5; no reliable D call. The CDR3 length is 14 residues. V shed 4 bases and J shed 0 bases, with 9 bases lying between them. CDR1 and CDR2 from the germline V gene are MNHEY and SMNVEV (reference sequence). CDR3 coding DNA: TGTGCCAGCAGTTACAACAAGAACCAAGAGACCCAGTACTTC. It specifies CASSYNKNQETQYF.

The CDR3 DNA reads TGTGCCAGCAGCTTAGCACAGAGCAACGAGCAGTACTTC. Protein: CASSLAQSNEQYF. V is TRBV7-7 and J is TRBJ2-7; D ambiguous. Trimming left V 0 bases short and J 5 bases short, with 8 bases between. The germline V gene encodes CDR1 SSHAT and CDR2 FNYEAQ (reference sequence). The CDR3 spans 13 residues.

The DNA of the CDR3 is TGTGCCAGCAGCCATGGGGCAGGGGACACTGAAGCTTTCTTT. As protein: CASSHGAGDTEAFF. V gene TRBV5-4 combines with J gene TRBJ1-1, with a tentative D call TRBD1 (6 bases). The CDR3 extends over 14 amino acids. Trimming took 4 bases from V and 3 from J, leaving 13 bases between them. Germline assignment: CDR1 SGHNT and CDR2 YYREEE (reference sequence).

This sequence joins TRBV7-2 and TRBJ1-3, with a weak D call TRBD1 (5 bases). This CDR3 has 16 amino acids. The V end lost 5 bases, the J end lost 4 bases, and 18 bases lay between the germline ends. Per the germline V gene, CDR1 is SGHTA and CDR2 is FQGNSA. The CDR3 DNA reads TGTGCCAGCAGCCCTTTCTCAGGGAGGGAGGGAAACACCATATATTTT. This sequence encodes CASSPFSGREGNTIYF. The entire variable domain, with the rest obtained from reference TRBV7-2 and TRBJ1-3, is as follows: GAGVSQSPSNKVTEKGKDVELRCDPISGHTALYWYRQSLGQGLEFLIYFQGNSAPDKSGLPSDRFSAERTGGSVSTLTIQRTQQEDSAVYLCASSPFSGREGNTIYFGEGSWLTVV.

The chain couples TRBV5-1 to TRBJ1-5, with D maybe TRBD1 (5 bases). CDR1 and CDR2 (germline): SGHRS, YFSETQ. The CDR3 spans 13 residues. V lost 3 bases to trimming and J lost 4 bases, with 8 bases between them. The CDR3 nucleotides read TGCGCCAGCAGCTGGGACTTGAATCAGCCCCAGCATTTT. It translates to CASSWDLNQPQHF.

This chain uses TRBV29-1 with TRBJ2-7, with D perhaps matching TRBD1 or TRBD2 (6 bases each). CDR3 length equals 13 residues. With 3 bases removed from V and 1 base from J, the gap between germline ends came to 10 bases. The germline gives CDR1 SQVTM, CDR2 ANQGSEA. CDR3: CSVDEGGSYEQYF. CDR3 DNA sequence: TGCAGCGTTGACGAAGGGGGGTCCTACGAGCAGTACTTC.

The rearrangement uses TRBV5-5 and TRBJ2-1; 7 nucleotides match TRBD1. The CDR3 consists of 15 residues. J was trimmed by 9 bases and V by 4 bases; bases with no gene match: 13. Germline V gene lookup returns CDR1 SGHKS and CDR2 YYEKEE (reference sequence). CDR3 residues: CASSRGQWSYGEQFF. The CDR3 DNA is TGTGCCAGCAGCCGGGGACAGTGGAGTTATGGTGAGCAGTTCTTC.

This sequence joins TRBV7-6 and TRBJ1-2; D ambiguous. The V gene lost 1 base and the J gene lost 6 bases, with 15 bases spanning the gap. There are 15 residues in the CDR3. CDR1 is SGHVS, CDR2 FNYEAQ, per germline. In DNA, the CDR3 is TGTGCCAGCAGCTTAGAGGTCCGTAGGGCGGATGGCTACACCTTC. Its translation: CASSLEVRRADGYTF.

In this sample, this clone turned up once. The chain couples TRBV12-5 to TRBJ2-3; 8 bases agree with TRBD1. Germline lookup yields CDR1 LGHNT and CDR2 FRNRAP. V gave up 1 base and J gave up 3 bases; unmatched junction bases: 3. CDR3 length: 15 amino acids. The CDR3: CASGLATGGTDTQYF. Written as DNA, the CDR3 is TGTGCTAGTGGTTTGGCCACAGGGGGGACAGATACGCAGTATTTT.

This chain connects TRBV7-2 to TRBJ2-1; D possibly corresponds to TRBD2 (5 bases). Trimming took 10 bases from V and 16 from J, leaving 23 bases between them. The V gene's germline CDR1 is SGHTA and CDR2 FQGNSA. This CDR3 spans 12 amino acids. CDR3 protein: CATSVFEGFHFF. The CDR3 coding sequence is TGTGCCACCTCGGTTTTCGAGGGATTCCACTTCTTC.

The V and J genes are TRBV5-4 and TRBJ1-2; D perhaps matches TRBD1 (5 bases). Trimming cost V 2 bases and J 6 bases, with 14 bases left between them. This CDR3 comprises 14 residues. The germline CDR1 and CDR2 sequences are SGHNT and YYREEE (reference sequence). The CDR3, as DNA: TGTGCCAGCAGCTTAAGACAGCTTATCCATGGCTACACCTTC. It yields the protein CASSLRQLIHGYTF.

The chain employs TRBV25-1 and TRBJ1-2; a possible D gene is TRBD1 (5 bases). The CDR3 consists of 14 residues. The germline CDR1 and CDR2 sequences are MGHDK and SYGVNS. Trimming removed 1 base from V and 7 bases from J, with 13 bases in between. The CDR3 sequence is CASSESPGRLGYTF. The CDR3 region has the DNA TGTGCCAGCAGTGAATCCCCGGGACGGCTTGGCTACACCTTC.

This chain's CDR3 is CASSPDSHYGYTF. Written as DNA, the CDR3 is TGTGCCAGCAGTCCAGATTCACACTATGGCTACACCTTC. This chain joins TRBV7-9 and TRBJ1-2; D unresolved. Germline V CDR1 and CDR2: SEHNR, FQNEAQ (reference sequence). Trimming cost V 6 bases and J 3 bases, with 11 bases left between them. CDR3 length: 13 residues.

The rearrangement links TRBV5-1 to TRBJ1-4; the match to TRBD1 covers 7 bases. V gave up 0 bases and J gave up 8 bases; unmatched junction bases: 4. Germline V gene sequence: CDR1 SGHRS, CDR2 YFSETQ. The CDR3 spans 14 residues. CDR3 protein: CASSLGQGPEKLFF. CDR3 sequence (DNA): TGCGCCAGCAGCTTGGGACAGGGACCCGAAAAACTGTTTTTT.

This sequence joins TRBV7-8 and TRBJ2-5, with 13 nucleotides matching TRBD2. In germline, CDR1 is SGHVS, CDR2 FQNEAQ. This CDR3 region has 15 residues. J gave up 3 bases and V 5 bases, and 3 bases lay outside the gene matches. The CDR3 sequence: CASSVGLAGEETQYF. The CDR3 DNA reads TGTGCCAGCAGCGTCGGACTAGCGGGAGAAGAGACCCAGTACTTC.

This chain connects TRBV9 to TRBJ2-3; D remains ambiguous. Germline V gene data show CDR1 as SGDLS and CDR2 as YYNGEE. The CDR3 length is 16 residues. V was cut by 0 bases and J by 3 bases, with 14 bases left in between. The CDR3 loop is CASSVGRSSLTDTQYF. The CDR3 DNA reads as TGTGCCAGCAGCGTAGGTAGGTCATCGTTGACAGATACGCAGTATTTT.

This chain connects TRBV6-1 to TRBJ1-2; D gene ambiguous. CDR3 length equals 14 residues. Trimming stripped 8 bases from V and 4 bases from J, with 17 bases between. In germline, CDR1 is MNHNS, CDR2 SASEGT. CDR3 residues: CASSLSGRTYGYTF. CDR3 nucleotide sequence: TGTGCCAGCTCCCTATCGGGCCGCACCTATGGCTACACCTTC.

This clone was seen once. This chain uses TRBV2 with TRBJ2-5, with D hard to call. The length of the CDR3 is 11 residues. Germline loops: CDR1 SNHLY, CDR2 FYNNEI. Trimming shortened V by 6 bases and J by 4 bases, and 6 bases separated the two germline ends. The CDR3 DNA reads as TGTGCCAGCAGCTCGGGAGAGACCCAGTACTTC. Residues: CASSSGETQYF.

The CDR3 protein is CASSRRATGPYTGELFF. CDR3 coding DNA: TGTGCCAGCAGCCGCCGAGCAACCGGGCCATATACCGGGGAGCTGTTTTTT. The rearrangement joins TRBV4-2 to TRBJ2-2, with D uncertain. Between the trimmed V and J ends, which lost 4 bases and 5 bases, there was a span of 20 bases. CDR1 and CDR2 (germline): LGHNA, YNFKEQ. The CDR3 runs to 17 residues.

The table lists this clone with a count of one. This sequence joins TRBV27 and TRBJ2-7; D call uncertain. With 3 bases removed from V and 5 bases from J, the gap between germline ends came to 11 bases. This CDR3 contains 13 residues. Germline V gene sequence: CDR1 MNHEY, CDR2 SMNVEV (reference sequence). In DNA, the CDR3 is TGTGCCAGCAGTTTCATGGGTCTAAACGAGCAGTACTTC. Its translation is CASSFMGLNEQYF.

This CDR3 reads CSHGGLGTEAFF. The DNA of the CDR3 is TGCAGCCACGGAGGGTTAGGCACTGAAGCTTTCTTT. This sequence joins TRBV29-1 and TRBJ1-1; D call uncertain. The CDR3 runs to 12 residues. Trimming stripped 8 bases from V and 4 bases from J, with 14 bases between. CDR1 is SQVTM, CDR2 ANQGSEA, per germline.

V usage is TRBV27 and J usage is TRBJ1-3; D call uncertain. V dropped 6 bases and J dropped 4 bases, with 13 bases sitting between them. The CDR3 sequence is 14 residues long. Germline values: CDR1 MNHEY, CDR2 SMNVEV (reference sequence). The CDR3 loop reads CASSPKRGGNTIYF. CDR3 nucleotide sequence: TGTGCCAGCAGCCCGAAGAGAGGGGGAAACACCATATATTTT.

The sample holds one count of this clone. The chain is built from TRBV15 and TRBJ2-3; 8 positions match TRBD1. This CDR3 region has 17 residues. Unmatched junction bases numbered 11, after V lost 2 bases and J lost 4 bases. CDR1 is LNHNV, CDR2 YYDKDF, per germline (reference sequence). CDR3 DNA: TGTGCCACCAGCAGACCCCCCAGACAGGGGCTCCCAGATACGCAGTATTTT. As protein: CATSRPPRQGLPDTQYF.

J is TRBJ2-7 and V is TRBV5-1; TRBD1 agrees at 8 bases. The ends lost 4 bases at V and 4 bases at J; junction bases unmatched: 7. The CDR3 covers 14 residues. Looked up from germline, CDR1 is SGHRS and CDR2 is YFSETQ. Written as DNA, the CDR3 is TGCGCCAGCAGCGGTGGGACAGGTCCGTACGAGCAGTACTTC. Translation gives CASSGGTGPYEQYF.

The rearrangement joins TRBV11-1 to TRBJ2-7; D call uncertain. Germline-derived CDR1 and CDR2 are SGHAT and FQDESV (reference sequence). Trimming took 3 bases from V and 6 from J, leaving 18 bases between them. CDR3 length: 15 residues. CDR3 DNA: TGTGCCAGCAGCTTTTACAAGGCAGCGTTCGCCGAGCAGTACTTC. It is translated as CASSFYKAAFAEQYF.

The rearrangement links TRBV9 to TRBJ2-5; 8 nucleotides agree with TRBD1. The CDR3 length is 14 residues. J lost 5 bases, V lost 0 bases, and 3 bases had no gene match. CDR1 and CDR2 from the germline V gene are SGDLS and YYNGEE. This CDR3 reads CASSVAGQGETQYF. The CDR3 nucleotides are TGTGCCAGCAGCGTAGCTGGACAGGGCGAGACCCAGTACTTC. Looking up the rest from reference TRBV9 and TRBJ2-5 gives the full variable domain: DSGVTQTPKHLITATGQRVTLRCSPRSGDLSVYWYQQSLDQGLQFLIQYYNGEERAKGNILERFSAQQFPDLHSELNLSSLELGDSALYFCASSVAGQGETQYFGPGTRLLVL.

This chain joins TRBV30 and TRBJ1-5; 10 bases are a match to TRBD1. The CDR3 contains 13 residues. The V and J ends lost 0 bases and 12 bases, in that order; junction bases with no gene match: 5. Germline loops: CDR1 GTSNPN, CDR2 SVGIG (reference sequence). The CDR3 region has the DNA TGTGCCTGGAGTGTAGGGACAGGGGTCCTCCAGCATTTT. Its protein is CAWSVGTGVLQHF.